The source of this T cell receptor beta chain is a study of cytomegalovirus exposure and HLA in healthy donors. Study outcomes and limitations: TCR beta V- and J-gene trimming, according to a later analysis, was linked to a missense DCLRE1C variant. Data from an earlier analysis indicated that most TCR beta V segments were productive either about 90% or about 30% of the time. The likely explanation for a cluster of highly shared sequence variants was sequencing artifact. As a later analysis showed, several of the most significant clusters appeared to be linked to common viral pathogens.

As for this clone: Its antigen is as yet unknown.

It was with 60 Vbeta and 13 Jbeta primers that the PCR ran. Here immunoSEQ multiplex PCR was the method, and the copy in TCRdb shows in-frame clones only, minus some. This sample has about 96,000 clones, with under 80% found just once. Trimming took off 2 bases at V and 5 bases at J, with 14 bases between the two ends. Germline V gives CDR1 SGDLS, CDR2 YYNGEE. CDR3 length: 14 amino acids. This TCR derives from a man aged 45-60 years in good health and CMV-seropositive. The sequenced material came from PBMCs. J is TRBJ2-7 and V is TRBV9, with D possibly being TRBD1 (5 bases). DNA for the CDR3: TGTGCCAGCAGCGTTTCCCCCAGCAGGGACGAGCAGTACTTC. This codes for CASSVSPSRDEQYF. Supplemented by reference TRBV9 and TRBJ2-7, the full variable domain reads DSGVTQTPKHLITATGQRVTLRCSPRSGDLSVYWYQQSLDQGLQFLIQYYNGEERAKGNILERFSAQQFPDLHSELNLSSLELGDSALYFCASSVSPSRDEQYFGPGTRLTVT.